A selection of T cell receptor beta chains follows, all from one sample in a study of OX40 agonist ivuxolimab in advanced cancers. Measured with immunoSEQ multiplex PCR; TCRdb has only the in-frame clones, and not every one. The data hold just over 50,000 clones, with more than 65% observed a single time. The sample was CD4+ or CD8+ T cells sorted from blood, taken in a trial of the OX40 agonist ivuxolimab. The receptors derive from an adult with an advanced solid tumor such as melanoma, head and neck, liver or kidney cancer. Both conserved end residues are part of each CDR3. A D gene is named only where the DNA matches it firmly. Clone size is shown for a subset of rows, as once, few, many or a class of expanded clone.

clone_size	d_call	j_call	v_call	cdr3_aa	cdr3_nt
-	TRBD1	TRBJ1-1	TRBV7-8	CASSLYATGGLGTEAFF	TGTGCCAGCAGCTTATACGCCACAGGGGGCCTCGGGACTGAAGCTTTCTTT
-	-	TRBJ1-1	TRBV6-1	CAGSGQLNTEAFF	TGTGCCGGCAGCGGACAGCTAAACACTGAAGCTTTCTTT
-	-	TRBJ1-1	TRBV4-1	CASSHAGTTNTEAFF	TGCGCCAGCAGCCATGCCGGGACAACGAACACTGAAGCTTTCTTT
-	TRBD2	TRBJ2-3	TRBV7-8	CASSLLAGGITDTQYF	TGTGCCAGCAGCTTACTAGCGGGGGGAATAACAGATACGCAGTATTTT
-	TRBD1	TRBJ2-4	TRBV7-2	CASSARDSFKNIQYF	TGTGCCAGCAGCGCCCGGGACAGCTTTAAAAACATTCAGTACTTC
few	-	TRBJ2-7	TRBV7-9	CASSLWGGAGAYEQYF	TGTGCCAGCAGCTTATGGGGCGGGGCAGGAGCCTACGAGCAGTACTTC
-	-	TRBJ2-3	TRBV5-1	CASSGATVWDFYSTDTQYF	TGCGCCAGCAGCGGTGCCACGGTGTGGGACTTCTACTCCACAGATACGCAGTATTTT
-	-	TRBJ2-5	TRBV10-3	CAISEVGKEKTQYF	TGTGCCATCAGTGAGGTTGGGAAGGAAAAGACCCAGTACTTC
-	-	TRBJ1-2	TRBV11-2	CASSSRSWGHTF	TGTGCCAGCAGCTCCCGATCGTGGGGCCACACCTTC
few	-	TRBJ1-1	TRBV11-2	CASSLLAGGYTEAFF	TGTGCCAGCAGCTTGTTGGCGGGGGGCTACACTGAAGCTTTCTTT
-	-	TRBJ1-1	TRBV4-3	CASSQDRGGTEAFF	TGCGCCAGCAGCCAAGATCGGGGAGGCACTGAAGCTTTCTTT
-	-	TRBJ2-5	TRBV10-2	CASSEDTQETQYF	TGCGCCAGCAGCGAGGACACGCAAGAGACCCAGTACTTC
-	-	TRBJ2-3	TRBV27	CASSPRPGLGADTQYF	TGTGCCAGCAGTCCGCGACCCGGACTTGGGGCAGATACGCAGTATTTT